The 11 T cell receptor beta chains given below trace back to one sample, sequenced in a study of T-cell reconstitution after alpha-beta-depleted transplantation in children. Preparation of the TCRbeta library used unique molecular identifiers. Via MiXCR, TCRdb re-called the PCR reads, giving one row per CDR3 protein. This table holds about 600,000 distinct CDR3 sequences, 10% found once. The sample in question was PBMCs from the stem cell graft donor, obtained from the stem cell graft. The receptors here all came from a human donor who donated a stem cell graft to a child with acute myeloid leukemia.

This clonotype was found a few times. The genes are TRBV7-2 and TRBJ2-1; 8 bases are a match to TRBD2. There are 13 residues in the CDR3. CDR1 is SGHTA and CDR2 is FQGNSA in the germline V gene. The V segment lost 10 bases and the J segment 5 bases; nucleotides outside the gene matches: 7. The CDR3 loop is CATRAGVNNEQFF. In DNA, the CDR3 is TGTGCCACTCGAGCGGGAGTGAACAATGAGCAGTTCTTC.

This clonotype was picked up a small number of times. The rearrangement joins TRBV7-8 to TRBJ2-7; D possibly uses TRBD1 or TRBD2 (5 bases each). Germline assignment: CDR1 SGHVS and CDR2 FQNEAQ. V dropped 0 bases and J dropped 12 bases, with 18 bases sitting between them. CDR3 size: 14 residues. CDR3 region: CASSLAGTVLRGYF. The CDR3 region has the DNA TGTGCCAGCAGCTTAGCCGGGACCGTTCTAAGGGGGTACTTC.

This clonotype was seen many times. The V call is TRBV28, the J call TRBJ2-4; D is unclear. This CDR3 is built from 13 residues. V shed 5 bases and J shed 2 bases, with 7 bases lying between them. Germline lookup yields CDR1 MDHEN and CDR2 SYDVKM. The CDR3 region has the DNA TGTGCCAGCAGTCCCTATACCAAAAACATTCAGTACTTC. Translating gives CASSPYTKNIQYF.

The rearrangement joins TRBV20-1 to TRBJ1-5, with TRBD1 matching over 8 bases. Germline-derived CDR1 and CDR2 are DFQATT and SNEGSKA (reference sequence). The V and J ends lost 3 bases and 4 bases, in that order; junction bases with no gene match: 11. This CDR3 is 16 amino acids long. The CDR3, as DNA: TGCAGTGCTAGGTCCCGGCCGGGACAGGCGAATCAGCCCCAGCATTTT. Translation gives CSARSRPGQANQPQHF.

This clonotype appeared many times. The CDR3 nucleotides read TGTGCCAGCACCATTATGATGGGCGGGGCAGAGACCCAGTACTTC. It specifies CASTIMMGGAETQYF. This chain uses TRBV12-3 or TRBV12-4 with TRBJ2-5, with D possibly matching TRBD2 (6 bases). Trimming removed 7 bases from V and 4 bases from J, with 19 bases in between. CDR3 length equals 15 residues.

This clonotype was picked up many times. V and J are TRBV12-3 or TRBV12-4 and TRBJ2-7; D remains ambiguous. Trimming took off 3 bases at V and 0 bases at J, with 15 bases between the two ends. This CDR3 is built from 16 residues. The CDR3 coding sequence is TGTGCCAGCAGTTTCCCCTCCGACGGTACCTCCTACGAGCAGTACTTC. Protein: CASSFPSDGTSYEQYF.

The sample holds a few counts of this clonotype. The chain is built from TRBV14 and TRBJ2-3; D may be TRBD1 (6 bases). CDR1 SGHDN and CDR2 FVKESK come from the germline V gene. This CDR3 is 14 amino acids long. Trimming shortened V by 5 bases and J by 3 bases, and 12 bases separated the two germline ends. The CDR3, as DNA: TGTGCCAGCAGCTACAGGGTTGCAACAGATACGCAGTATTTT. The encoded protein is CASSYRVATDTQYF. Full variable domain (outside the CDR3, taken from reference TRBV14 and TRBJ2-3): EAGVTQFPSHSVIEKGQTVTLRCDPISGHDNLYWYRRVMGKEIKFLLHFVKESKQDESGMPNNRFLAERTGGTYSTLKVQPAELEDSGVYFCASSYRVATDTQYFGPGTRLTVL.

This clonotype was counted at least ten times. The rearrangement joins TRBV7-2 to TRBJ2-3, with 11 bases matching TRBD1. CDR3 size: 12 residues. The germline CDR1 and CDR2 sequences are SGHTA and FQGNSA. V trimming: 4 bases; J trimming: 9 bases; junction bases outside the gene matches: 0. CDR3 protein: CASSWTGGTQYF. As DNA, the CDR3 is TGTGCCAGCAGCTGGACAGGGGGCACGCAGTATTTT.

This clonotype was seen at least ten times. The chain links TRBV29-1 to TRBJ2-2; the match to TRBD1 covers 7 bases. CDR1 is SQVTM and CDR2 is ANQGSEA in the germline V gene. The V gene end was trimmed by 7 bases and the J gene end by 1 base; junction bases not matched to a gene: 9. The CDR3 sequence is 15 residues long. The CDR3 bases are TGCAGCGCCCTCCAGGGGGTACGGAACACCGGGGAGCTGTTTTTT. This codes for CSALQGVRNTGELFF.

The gene calls are TRBV29-1 and TRBJ2-7; D uncertain. Per germline, CDR1 SQVTM and CDR2 ANQGSEA. V lost 2 bases to trimming and J lost 6 bases, with 11 bases between them. The CDR3 is 12 amino acids. Written as DNA, the CDR3 is TGCAGCGTTGAACTGTCGGCGACCGAGCAGTACTTC. This gives the protein CSVELSATEQYF.

This clonotype was seen at least ten times. The chain carries TRBV7-9 and TRBJ2-1; D gene unclear. The germline gives CDR1 SEHNR, CDR2 FQNEAQ (reference sequence). The CDR3 runs 12 residues. V dropped 6 bases and J dropped 2 bases, with 5 bases sitting between them. In DNA, the CDR3 is TGTGCCAGCAGGTCGGCCTACAATGAGCAGTTCTTC. Residues: CASRSAYNEQFF.